This paragraph covers one T cell receptor beta chain sequence. Its antigen is not known. This sample was taken from a study of T cells in Graves' hyperthyroidism and ophthalmopathy. Study-wide findings and caveats: Appearing also in blood were most of the thyroid clonotypes expanded above 0.001. Ophthalmopathy was identified by the model a median about six months ahead of onset.

There were TCR beta CDR3 regions amplified from RNA transcripts. During a first-round RT-PCR of the TCR CDR3, the HTBI primer set was used. MiXCR, applied by TCRdb to the multiplex PCR reads, yields one record per CDR3 protein. The table shows about 180,000 distinct CDR3 sequences, with 9.4% occurring only once. This CDR3 has 14 residues. CDR1 MGHRA and CDR2 YSYEKL come from the germline V gene. V was shortened by 2 bases and J by 6 bases, with 13 bases between the two germline ends. This chain joins TRBV4-1 and TRBJ1-1, with D maybe TRBD1 (6 bases). This sequence originates from a woman younger than 30 with Graves' hyperthyroidism that later progressed to Graves' ophthalmopathy. Sequenced sample: blood. The CDR3 sequence: CASSQPGQGPEAFF. As DNA, the CDR3 is TGCGCCAGCAGCCAACCCGGGCAGGGGCCTGAAGCTTTCTTT.